The clone carrying this T cell receptor (beta chain) showed up just once. The data originate from a study of shared clonotypes between healthy human individuals. The naive CD8 fraction comprised CD45RO-negative cells positively selected for CCR7 and excluded terminally differentiated effector memory CD45RA+ cells. Germline CDR1 reads SGHTA; CDR2 reads FQGNSA. This CDR3 is 14 amino acids long. Trimming pared 5 bases from V and 4 bases from J, leaving 15 bases between. Produced via immunoSEQ multiplex PCR; TCRdb's table is partial and in-frame only. The sample lists millions of clones; about 95% were seen once.

The receptor was derived from a man between 18 and 29 years old in good health. The chain uses TRBV7-2 and TRBJ2-7, with D hard to call. The sample was naive CD8+ T cells sorted from blood. The DNA for the CDR3 is TGTGCCAGCAGCATCGGTCCTAGGGTATACGAGCAGTACTTC. Residues: CASSIGPRVYEQYF.